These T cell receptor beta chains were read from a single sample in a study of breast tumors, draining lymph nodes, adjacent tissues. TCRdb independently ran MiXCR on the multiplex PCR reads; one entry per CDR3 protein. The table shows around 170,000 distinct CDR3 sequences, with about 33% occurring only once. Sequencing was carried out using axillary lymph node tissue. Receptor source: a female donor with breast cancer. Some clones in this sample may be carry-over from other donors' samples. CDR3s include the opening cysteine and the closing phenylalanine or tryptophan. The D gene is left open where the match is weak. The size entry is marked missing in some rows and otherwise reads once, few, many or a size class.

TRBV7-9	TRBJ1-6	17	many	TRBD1	TGTGCCAGCAGTCGGACAGGGGCCAGCTCCTATAATTCACCCCTCCACTTT	CASSRTGASSYNSPLHF
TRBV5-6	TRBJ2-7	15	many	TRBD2	TGTGCCAGCAGCTCAACAGCGGGAGCCCTTTACGAGCAGTACTTC	CASSSTAGALYEQYF
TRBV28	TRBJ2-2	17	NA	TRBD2	TGTGCCAGCAGTACACCGGGACTAGCCGTTATCACCGGGGAGCTGTTTTTT	CASSTPGLAVITGELFF
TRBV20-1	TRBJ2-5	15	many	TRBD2	TGCAGTGCCAGAACTAGCGGGAGAACTGTGGGGACCCAGTACTTC	CSARTSGRTVGTQYF
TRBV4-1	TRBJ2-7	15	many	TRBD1	TGCGCCAGCAGCTACATCGACAGGGCGGCCTACGAGCAGTACTTC	CASSYIDRAAYEQYF
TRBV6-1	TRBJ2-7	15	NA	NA	TGTGCCAGCAGTGAAAGTGGCAGGAGCTCCTACGAGCAGTACTTC	CASSESGRSSYEQYF
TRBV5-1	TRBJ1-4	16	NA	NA	TGCGCCAGCAGCTTTAGCGGGGGGGCCAGGGATGAAAAACTGTTTTTT	CASSFSGGARDEKLFF
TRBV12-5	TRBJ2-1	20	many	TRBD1	TGTGCTAGTGGTTTGGGACCGGGACAGGGGGCTAGTGCAGGGTACAATGAGCAGTTCTTC	CASGLGPGQGASAGYNEQFF
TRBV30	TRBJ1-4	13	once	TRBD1	TGTGCCTGGAGGGACAGGGGACCGGAAAAACTGTTTTTT	CAWRDRGPEKLFF
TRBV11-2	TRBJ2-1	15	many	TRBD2	TGTGCCAGCAGCTTAGGTTGGCGGGAGGGCGGTGAGCAGTTCTTC	CASSLGWREGGEQFF
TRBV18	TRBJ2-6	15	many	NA	TGTGCCAGCTCAGTTGGGTTCTCTGGGGCCAACGTCCTGACTTTC	CASSVGFSGANVLTF
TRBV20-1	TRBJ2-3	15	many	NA	TGCAGTGCACAAGGGGGTACATCTAGCACAGATACGCAGTATTTT	CSAQGGTSSTDTQYF
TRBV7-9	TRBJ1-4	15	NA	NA	TGTGCCAGCAGCTTATTAGCGGGGGTCGGCGAAAAACTGTTTTTT	CASSLLAGVGEKLFF
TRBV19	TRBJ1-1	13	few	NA	TGTGCCAGTAGATGGGGTGTAGGCACTGAAGCTTTCTTT	CASRWGVGTEAFF
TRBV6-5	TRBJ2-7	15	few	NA	TGTGCCAGCAGCCCAAGCGCGACTATCTCCTACGAGCAGTACTTC	CASSPSATISYEQYF
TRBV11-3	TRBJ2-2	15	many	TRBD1	TGTGCCAGCAGCCTGGGACAGTTGAACACCGGGGAGCTGTTTTTT	CASSLGQLNTGELFF
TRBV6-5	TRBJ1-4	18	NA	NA	TGTGCCAGCAGTTACTTTGGGGACGGGACCTCCTACAATGAAAAACTGTTTTTT	CASSYFGDGTSYNEKLFF
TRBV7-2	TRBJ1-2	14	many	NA	TGTGCCAGCAGCTTAGCGCGCCCGAGCTATGGCTACACCTTC	CASSLARPSYGYTF
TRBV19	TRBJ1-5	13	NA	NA	TGTGCCAGTAGTCGCGGGGGCAAACAGCCCCAGCATTTT	CASSRGGKQPQHF
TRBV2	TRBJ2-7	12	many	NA	TGTGCCAGCAGGAGTGGCCCCTACGAGCAGTACTTC	CASRSGPYEQYF
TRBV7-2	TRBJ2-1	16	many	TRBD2	TGTGCCAGCAGCACACGGACTAGCGGGAGATTAAGTGAGCAGTTCTTC	CASSTRTSGRLSEQFF
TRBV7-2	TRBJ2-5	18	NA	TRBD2	TGTGCCAGTAGTATAGGCGAGGGACTAGCGGGAGTGGGGGAGACCCAGTACTTC	CASSIGEGLAGVGETQYF
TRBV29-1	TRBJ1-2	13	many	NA	TGCAGCGTGTGGATGACAGCGGCCGGTGGCTACACCTTC	CSVWMTAAGGYTF
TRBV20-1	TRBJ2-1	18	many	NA	TGCAGTGCTAGGAGTAGACAGAAGGTGGTGAGCTCCTACAATGAGCAGTTCTTC	CSARSRQKVVSSYNEQFF
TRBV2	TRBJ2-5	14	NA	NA	TGTGCCAGCAGGCCCCAGGGAGCCCAAGAGACCCAGTACTTC	CASRPQGAQETQYF
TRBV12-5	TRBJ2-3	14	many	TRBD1	TGTGCTAGTGGTTCCGGACAGGTTAGGGATACGCAGTATTTT	CASGSGQVRDTQYF
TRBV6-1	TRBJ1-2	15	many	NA	TGTGCCAGCACCTCAATACCGAGGAAAAACTATGGCTACACCTTC	CASTSIPRKNYGYTF
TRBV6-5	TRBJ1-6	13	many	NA	TGTGCCAGCAGTTACCAGGGGCTTTCACCTCTCCACTTT	CASSYQGLSPLHF
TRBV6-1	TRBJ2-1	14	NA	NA	TGTGCCAGCAGCCCGGGACTGGACTACAATGAGCAGTTCTTC	CASSPGLDYNEQFF
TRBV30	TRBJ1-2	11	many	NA	TGTGCCTGGAGTGTTTCCCTCGGCTACACCTTC	CAWSVSLGYTF
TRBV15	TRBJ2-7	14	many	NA	TGTGCCACCAGCAGAGTCCCCCGAACCTACGAGCAGTACTTC	CATSRVPRTYEQYF
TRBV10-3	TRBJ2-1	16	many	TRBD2	TGTGCCATCAGTGAGTCATTAGCGGGAGGGGACAATGAGCAGTTCTTC	CAISESLAGGDNEQFF
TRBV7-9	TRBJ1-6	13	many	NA	TGTGCCAGCAGCCAAAGCTCGGGGGATCCCCTCCACTTT	CASSQSSGDPLHF
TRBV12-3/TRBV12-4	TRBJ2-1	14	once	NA	TGTGCCAGCAGATCGGGAGCCCTTTACAATGAGCAGTTCTTC	CASRSGALYNEQFF
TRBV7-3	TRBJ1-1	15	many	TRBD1	TGTGCCAGCAGCCAAACAGGACAGGGGGGTTCTGAAGCTTTCTTT	CASSQTGQGGSEAFF
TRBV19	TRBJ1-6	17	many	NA	TGTGCCAGTATGAGGTCTGGGGCTCCCTCCTATAATTCACCCCTCCACTTT	CASMRSGAPSYNSPLHF
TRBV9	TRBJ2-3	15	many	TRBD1	TGTGCCAGCAGCGTACAGGGGGATAGTATCGATACGCAGTATTTT	CASSVQGDSIDTQYF
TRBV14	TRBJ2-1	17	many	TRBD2	TGTGCCAGCAGCCAAGATGGGCTAGCGGGACTCTACAATGAGCAGTTCTTC	CASSQDGLAGLYNEQFF
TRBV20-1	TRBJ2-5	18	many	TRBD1	TGCAGTGCCCCAGAATCGACAGGGGGCACTCGCGTGAGGGAGACCCAGTACTTC	CSAPESTGGTRVRETQYF
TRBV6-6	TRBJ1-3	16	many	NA	TGTGCCAGCAGTTACTCGGGGGGGAACTCTGGAAACACCATATATTTT	CASSYSGGNSGNTIYF
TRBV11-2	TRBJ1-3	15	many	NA	TGTGCCAGCAGCCCGGGGACACACTCTGGAAACACCATATATTTT	CASSPGTHSGNTIYF
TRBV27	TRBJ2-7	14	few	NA	TGTGCCAGCAGTTTATCAACAGGGCTGGACGAGCAGTACTTC	CASSLSTGLDEQYF
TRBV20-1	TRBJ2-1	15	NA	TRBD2	TGCAGTGCTAGAAAAACTAGCGGAGGTTCCAATGAGCAGTTCTTC	CSARKTSGGSNEQFF
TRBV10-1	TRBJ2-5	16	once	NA	TGCGCCAGCAGTGAGTCGTCAGCGGTGATCCAAGAGACCCAGTACTTC	CASSESSAVIQETQYF
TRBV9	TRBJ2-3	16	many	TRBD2	TGTGCCAGCAGCGTAGTAGCGGGGGGGTACACAGATACGCAGTATTTT	CASSVVAGGYTDTQYF
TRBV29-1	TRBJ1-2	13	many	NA	TGCAGCGTGGGCGTGGGGGCTAACTATGGCTACACCTTC	CSVGVGANYGYTF
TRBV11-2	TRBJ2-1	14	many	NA	TGTGCCAGCAGCTTAGATCGGGGGTGGGCTGAGCAGTTCTTC	CASSLDRGWAEQFF
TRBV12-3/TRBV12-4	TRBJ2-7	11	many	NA	TGTGCCAGCAGACAGGGTTACGAGCAGTACTTC	CASRQGYEQYF
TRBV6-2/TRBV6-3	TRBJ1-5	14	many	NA	TGTGCCAGCAGTTACTCGACAGTCAATCAGCCCCAGCATTTT	CASSYSTVNQPQHF
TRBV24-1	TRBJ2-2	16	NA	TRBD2	TGTGCCACCAGTGAAACTAGCGGGAGGAACACCGGGGAGCTGTTTTTT	CATSETSGRNTGELFF
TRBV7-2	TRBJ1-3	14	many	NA	TGTGCCAGCGCGAGTGGCAGAACCAGAAACACCATATATTTT	CASASGRTRNTIYF
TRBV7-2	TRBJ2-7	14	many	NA	TGTGCCAGCAGCAAAAACGGGGTTCCCTACGAGCAGTACTTC	CASSKNGVPYEQYF
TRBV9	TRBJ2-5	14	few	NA	TGTGCCAGCAGTCTTTTCTCCGGCGGGGAGACCCAGTCCTTC	CASSLFSGGETQSF